Shown below are 17 T cell receptor beta chains from a single sample sequenced in a study of early T cells in non-severe SARS-CoV-2 infection. TCRdb analysed the 5' RACE reads with MiXCR anew, one entry per CDR3 protein. The sample has about 80,000 distinct CDR3 sequences; approximately 12% are singletons. The sample here was whole blood, taken at baseline. The receptors stem from an adult who was a healthcare worker with PCR-confirmed SARS-CoV-2 infection or an uninfected control (not recorded which). The donor label of this sample is uncertain.

This clonotype was recorded a few times. This chain links TRBV7-9 with TRBJ1-5; D is uncertain. The V end lost 1 base, the J end lost 9 bases, and 13 bases lay between the germline ends. Germline CDR1 reads SEHNR; CDR2 reads FQNEAQ (reference sequence). This CDR3 region has 14 residues. CDR3 bases: TGTGCCAGCAGCTTAGAGGGTATATACGCGCCCCAGCATTTT. Residues: CASSLEGIYAPQHF.

The rearrangement joins TRBV9 to TRBJ2-1, with D possibly being TRBD2 (6 bases). CDR3 length: 14 amino acids. The ends were cut back, 4 bases at V and 5 bases at J, with 13 bases in the middle. Germline loops: CDR1 SGDLS, CDR2 YYNGEE. The DNA of the CDR3 is TGTGCCAGCAGCTCCCGACTAGAGCACAATGAGCAGTTCTTC. Its protein product is CASSSRLEHNEQFF.

In this sample, this clonotype turned up a few times. The V gene is TRBV11-2, the J gene TRBJ2-2, with D possibly matching TRBD2 (5 bases). Germline CDR1 and CDR2: SGHAT and FQNNGV. The CDR3 is made up of 17 amino acids. The V end was cut by 2 bases, the J end by 7 bases, with 20 bases between. Here the CDR3 reads CASSLIAGRKAGGELFF. The DNA for the CDR3 is TGTGCCAGCAGCTTAATTGCTGGCAGGAAGGCGGGCGGGGAGCTGTTTTTT. The variable domain in full, with the rest retrieved from reference TRBV11-2 and TRBJ2-2, is EAGVAQSPRYKIIEKRQSVAFWCNPISGHATLYWYQQILGQGPKLLIQFQNNGVVDDSQLPKDRFSAERLKGVDSTLKIQPAKLEDSAVYLCASSLIAGRKAGGELFFGEGSRLTVL.

This clonotype was detected only a few times. The gene calls are TRBV5-5 and TRBJ1-5; D might be TRBD1 (6 bases). The CDR3 consists of 16 residues. V was cut by 0 bases and J by 1 base, with 11 bases left in between. The germline V gene encodes CDR1 SGHKS and CDR2 YYEKEE (reference sequence). The CDR3 bases are TGTGCCAGCAGCTTGGCCCTGGGGGCGAGCAATCAGCCCCAGCATTTT. It is translated as CASSLALGASNQPQHF.

This rearrangement joins TRBV3-1 to TRBJ2-2; D is uncertain. The germline V gene encodes CDR1 LGHDT and CDR2 YNNKEL (reference sequence). The CDR3 extends over 15 amino acids. V was pared by 4 bases and J by 5 bases, with 14 bases between. The CDR3 sequence: CASSLSYVGTGELFF. The CDR3 nucleotides are TGTGCCAGCAGCCTCTCTTACGTTGGGACCGGGGAGCTGTTTTTT.

The chain has TRBV10-3 and TRBJ1-1; 7 bases are shared with TRBD1. The CDR3 spans 11 residues. V gave up 6 bases and J gave up 6 bases; unmatched junction bases: 1. The V gene's germline CDR1 is ENHRY and CDR2 SYGVKD. This CDR3 is CAISQGAEAFF. CDR3 DNA: TGTGCCATCAGCCAGGGGGCTGAAGCTTTCTTT.

This rearrangement joins TRBV20-1 to TRBJ2-7; the D is unclear. The CDR3 is 11 amino acids. CDR1 DFQATT and CDR2 SNEGSKA come from the germline V gene (reference sequence). V dropped 6 bases and J dropped 7 bases, with 13 bases sitting between them. CDR3 nucleotides: TGCAGTGCGAGGATAAGTGGAGAGCAGTACTTC. Translation: CSARISGEQYF.

This clonotype was observed a few times. The genes are TRBV11-2 and TRBJ1-1, with 7 bases aligning to TRBD1. There are 14 residues in the CDR3. CDR1 SGHAT and CDR2 FQNNGV come from the germline V gene. The J segment lost 4 bases and the V segment lost 5 bases, leaving 7 bases of the junction unmatched. CDR3 amino acids: CASSPGGWSTEAFF. CDR3 DNA sequence: TGTGCCAGCAGCCCAGGGGGGTGGAGCACTGAAGCTTTCTTT.

The rearrangement links TRBV6-5 to TRBJ2-6, with TRBD1 as a possible D gene (6 bases). Trimming removed 2 bases from V and 3 bases from J, with 11 bases in between. This CDR3 spans 16 amino acids. In germline, CDR1 is MNHEY, CDR2 SVGAGI. CDR3 residues: CASSYPTGSGANVLTF. CDR3 coding DNA: TGTGCCAGCAGTTACCCGACAGGTAGTGGGGCCAACGTCCTGACTTTC.

This clonotype was seen a handful of times. The rearrangement links TRBV7-6 to TRBJ1-6, with D possibly TRBD1 on 6 matching bases. The CDR3 consists of 14 residues. The V and J ends lost 6 bases and 6 bases respectively, with 12 bases between them. Germline CDR1 SGHVS, CDR2 FNYEAQ. The CDR3: CASSEQGPNSPLHF. Written as DNA, the CDR3 is TGTGCCAGCAGTGAACAGGGCCCTAATTCACCCCTCCACTTT.

V and J are TRBV29-1 and TRBJ2-1; 11 bases map to TRBD2. Germline CDR1 SQVTM, CDR2 ANQGSEA. V dropped 4 bases and J dropped 7; count of bases not matched to a gene: 9. This CDR3 region has 15 residues. This chain's CDR3 is CSVVVSSGRRNEQFF. In DNA form, the CDR3 reads TGCAGCGTTGTGGTTTCTAGCGGGAGGAGGAATGAGCAGTTCTTC.

This clonotype was counted only a few times. The genes are TRBV5-4 and TRBJ2-5; TRBD1 might be the D (6 bases). The CDR3 is made up of 15 amino acids. CDR1 SGHNT and CDR2 YYREEE come from the germline V gene (reference sequence). V lost 4 bases and J lost 6, with 19 bases in between. The CDR3 here is CASSDPWGPGKTQYF. Written as DNA, the CDR3 is TGTGCCAGCAGCGACCCCTGGGGGCCCGGGAAGACCCAGTACTTC.

There are many counts of this clonotype. The CDR3 sequence: CASSLAAREVEKLFF. The CDR3 coding sequence is TGTGCCAGCAGCTTAGCGGCCAGGGAGGTCGAAAAACTGTTTTTT. V and J are TRBV11-2 and TRBJ1-4; D perhaps matches TRBD1 (5 bases). V was cut by 1 base and J by 8 bases, with 14 bases left in between. From germline, CDR1 is SGHAT and CDR2 FQNNGV. The CDR3 runs 15 residues.

Points on this clonotype: At one boundary the junction diverges from the germline segment, which might be a read error. The chain is built from TRBV5-1 and TRBJ2-1; 11 nucleotides match TRBD2. The CDR3 contains 16 residues. Per the germline V gene, CDR1 is SGHRS and CDR2 is YFSETQ. The CDR3 DNA reads as TGCGCCAGCAGCCGGACTAGCGGGCTCTCCTTCAATGAGCAGTTCTTC. Amino acid sequence: CASSRTSGLSFNEQFF.

The V gene is TRBV29-1, the J gene TRBJ2-7, with D perhaps assigned TRBD1 or TRBD2 (6 bases each). This CDR3 has 13 residues. Germline CDR1 and CDR2: SQVTM and ANQGSEA. The V end was cut by 7 bases, the J end by 5 bases, with 18 bases between. CDR3 residues: CSGGWGADNEQYF. CDR3 bases: TGCAGCGGTGGATGGGGGGCGGACAACGAGCAGTACTTC.

V is TRBV27 and J is TRBJ1-3, with TRBD1 matching over 8 bases. This CDR3 is built from 14 residues. CDR1 and CDR2 from the germline V gene are MNHEY and SMNVEV (reference sequence). J was trimmed by 0 bases and V by 6 bases; bases with no gene match: 1. DNA for the CDR3: TGTGCCAGCAGAACAGGGGGCTCTGGAAACACCATATATTTT. Translation gives CASRTGGSGNTIYF.

This clonotype was counted a few times. V gene TRBV2 combines with J gene TRBJ1-4; D remains unclear. Deletions cut 6 bases from V and 8 bases from J, with 10 bases between. From germline, CDR1 is SNHLY and CDR2 FYNNEI. CDR3 size: 12 residues. The CDR3 spells CASRGFREKLFF. CDR3 nucleotide sequence: TGTGCCAGCAGGGGCTTCCGAGAAAAACTGTTTTTT. Combining the CDR3 with reference TRBV2 and TRBJ1-4 gives the whole variable domain EPEVTQTPSHQVTQMGQEVILRCVPISNHLYFYWYRQILGQKVEFLVSFYNNEISEKSEIFDDQFSVERPDGSNFTLKIRSTKLEDSAMYFCASRGFREKLFFGSGTQLSVL.